This entry lists 11 T cell receptor beta chains sequenced from one sample in a study of blood T cell repertoires in COVID-19. Profiled with immunoSEQ multiplex PCR; TCRdb holds only in-frame clones, not every one. The table has some 140,000 clones, around 79% seen once. The sample was peripheral blood. The receptors shown here come from a man in his 60s with acute or convalescent COVID-19.

The CDR3 DNA sequence: TGTGCCAGCAGCCCGGGTCGGAGGCAGCCCCAGCATTTT. Translated: CASSPGRRQPQHF. The chain links TRBV7-2 to TRBJ1-5; D gene uncertain. Germline assignment: CDR1 SGHTA and CDR2 FQGNSA. CDR3 length: 13 residues. The V gene lost 5 bases and the J gene lost 7 bases, with 12 bases spanning the gap.

The genes are TRBV24-1 and TRBJ2-3; 8 positions match TRBD2. The CDR3 loop spans 14 amino acids. Germline assignment: CDR1 KGHDR and CDR2 SFDVKD. J gave up 6 bases and V 0 bases, and 1 base lay outside the gene matches. CDR3 region: CATSDLASGDTQYF. CDR3 coding DNA: TGTGCCACCAGTGATTTGGCTAGCGGGGATACGCAGTATTTT.

This clone came up a few times. The genes are TRBV24-1 and TRBJ2-3; 10 bases map to TRBD2. Germline CDR1 is KGHDR and CDR2 is SFDVKD. Trimming at V came to 1 base and at J to 0 bases, leaving 0 bases not matched to a gene. The CDR3 runs 16 residues. The CDR3 spells CATSDLAGGSTDTQYF. The CDR3 DNA reads as TGTGCCACCAGTGATTTAGCGGGAGGGAGCACAGATACGCAGTATTTT.

On this clone itself: Other DNA sequences in the same sample also yield this CDR3. The chain uses TRBV5-4 and TRBJ2-2; D perhaps matches TRBD2 (6 bases). The germline V gene encodes CDR1 SGHNT and CDR2 YYREEE (reference sequence). V lost 4 bases to trimming and J lost 0 bases, with 10 bases between them. This CDR3 region has 15 residues. CDR3 sequence reads: CASSPGTANTGELFF. Here the CDR3 DNA reads TGTGCCAGCAGCCCCGGGACTGCGAACACCGGGGAGCTGTTTTTT.

This chain connects TRBV6-2 or TRBV6-3 to TRBJ1-1; TRBD1 matches at 9 bases. The CDR3 has 15 amino acids. V gave up 2 bases and J gave up 5 bases; unmatched junction bases: 6. The germline CDR1 and CDR2 sequences are MNHEY and SVGEGT. The chain's CDR3 is CASSYGGQGGTEAFF. In nucleotides, the CDR3 is TGTGCCAGCAGTTACGGGGGACAGGGAGGGACTGAAGCTTTCTTT.

The V gene is TRBV27, the J gene TRBJ2-5; 9 bases are shared with TRBD1. This CDR3 has 14 amino acids. V dropped 5 bases and J dropped 3; count of bases not matched to a gene: 4. The germline gives CDR1 MNHEY, CDR2 SMNVEV (reference sequence). In DNA form, the CDR3 reads TGTGCCAGCAGTCCCCGGGACAGGGAAGAGACCCAGTACTTC. Residues: CASSPRDREETQYF.

The chain employs TRBV3-1 (or the pseudogene TRBV3-2) and TRBJ1-1, with no clear D. From germline, CDR1 is LGHDT and CDR2 YNNKEL (reference sequence). The CDR3 spans 12 residues. Trimming shortened V by 3 bases and J by 10 bases, and 12 bases separated the two germline ends. CDR3 protein: CASSHPEEGAFF. CDR3 coding DNA: TGTGCCAGCAGCCATCCCGAAGAGGGAGCTTTCTTT.

CDR3: CAWSVRASGGHGYTF. The DNA of the CDR3 is TGTGCCTGGAGTGTACGGGCCTCCGGGGGGCACGGCTACACCTTC. This chain uses TRBV30 with TRBJ1-2; TRBD1 might be the D (6 bases). This CDR3 contains 15 residues. Trimming shortened V by 0 bases and J by 8 bases, and 19 bases separated the two germline ends. Germline values: CDR1 GTSNPN, CDR2 SVGIG (reference sequence).

The J gene is TRBJ2-4, the V gene TRBV5-1, with 14 bases lining up with TRBD2. The ends lost 2 bases at V and 7 bases at J; junction bases unmatched: 5. Germline lookup yields CDR1 SGHRS and CDR2 YFSETQ. The CDR3 runs to 16 residues. CDR3 nucleotides: TGCGCCAGCAGCTTCGGGACTAGCGGGAGCTTTAACATTCAGTACTTC. It is translated as CASSFGTSGSFNIQYF.

The gene calls are TRBV16 and TRBJ1-2, with D possibly being TRBD1 (5 bases). The CDR3 is 14 residues long. The V end lost 0 bases, the J end lost 8 bases, and 13 bases lay between the germline ends. From germline, CDR1 is KGHSY and CDR2 FQNENV. Written as DNA, the CDR3 is TGTGCCAGCAGCCAATCTTCGGGGGTTGCGGGCTACACCTTC. Translated, it gives CASSQSSGVAGYTF.

V is TRBV24-1 and J is TRBJ2-1; 7 bases are shared with TRBD2. The CDR3 is 14 amino acids. Germline V gene data show CDR1 as KGHDR and CDR2 as SFDVKD. V was pared by 2 bases and J by 6 bases, with 3 bases of the junction left unmatched. The DNA of the CDR3 is TGTGCCACCAGTGATTGGGGGGGAAGCAATGAGCAGTTCTTC. Translating gives CATSDWGGSNEQFF.